This is a list of T cell receptor beta chains from one sample in a study of blood T cell repertoires in COVID-19. The repertoire was sequenced with immunoSEQ multiplex PCR; TCRdb's copy has only in-frame clones and lacks some. The sample lists about 300,000 clones; roughly 91% were seen once. Material for sequencing was peripheral blood. These receptors were taken from a woman in her 30s with COVID-19, enrolled during active disease. Each CDR3 is given with its conserved first and last residue. A D gene is named only where the DNA matches it firmly. The size field is filled for only some rows; it gives once, few, many or a size class.

V gene: TRBV2; D gene: TRBD1; J gene: TRBJ1-5; clone size: NA; CDR3 DNA: TGTGCCAGCAGGTTGACAGGGGACTTCAATCAGCCCCAGCATTTT; CDR3 protein: CASRLTGDFNQPQHF
V gene: TRBV2; D gene: NA; J gene: TRBJ1-1; clone size: NA; CDR3 DNA: TGTGCCAGCATCCAGGCAGGGGTTAGGGAGAACACTGAAGCTTTCTTT; CDR3 protein: CASIQAGVRENTEAFF
V gene: TRBV2; D gene: TRBD1; J gene: TRBJ2-7; clone size: NA; CDR3 DNA: TGTGCCAGCAGTCTTCAGACAGGGAGCAAGTACGAGCAGTACTTC; CDR3 protein: CASSLQTGSKYEQYF
V gene: TRBV20-1; D gene: NA; J gene: TRBJ2-2; clone size: NA; CDR3 DNA: TGCAGTGCTAGTCCACAGTCCACCGGGGAGCTGTTTTTT; CDR3 protein: CSASPQSTGELFF
V gene: TRBV11-2; D gene: NA; J gene: TRBJ2-7; clone size: NA; CDR3 DNA: TGTGCCAGCAGCTCTAGCTACGAGCAGTACTTC; CDR3 protein: CASSSSYEQYF
V gene: TRBV3-1/TRBV3-2; D gene: TRBD2; J gene: TRBJ2-5; clone size: NA; CDR3 DNA: TGTGCCAGCAGCCCCGGGGTAGCGGGGGGGCAAGAGACCCAGTACTTC; CDR3 protein: CASSPGVAGGQETQYF
V gene: TRBV5-1; D gene: NA; J gene: TRBJ1-5; clone size: NA; CDR3 DNA: TGCGCCAGCAGCTTGGCCTTGAATCAGCCCCAGCATTTT; CDR3 protein: CASSLALNQPQHF
V gene: TRBV5-6; D gene: NA; J gene: TRBJ1-2; clone size: NA; CDR3 DNA: TGTGCCAGCAGCTCCGTCGGGAGGAACTATGGCTACACCTTC; CDR3 protein: CASSSVGRNYGYTF
V gene: TRBV28; D gene: NA; J gene: TRBJ2-3; clone size: NA; CDR3 DNA: TGTGCCAGCAGTTTAACTTGGGATACGCAGTATTTT; CDR3 protein: CASSLTWDTQYF
V gene: TRBV5-1; D gene: NA; J gene: TRBJ1-1; clone size: NA; CDR3 DNA: TGCGCCAGCAGCTTGGCCAATCTGGAGATCACTGAAGCTTTCTTT; CDR3 protein: CASSLANLEITEAFF
V gene: TRBV5-1; D gene: NA; J gene: TRBJ2-1; clone size: NA; CDR3 DNA: TGCGCCAGCAGCTTGGATCCTAGCAGGTACAATGAGCAGTTCTTC; CDR3 protein: CASSLDPSRYNEQFF
V gene: TRBV6-5; D gene: NA; J gene: TRBJ2-3; clone size: NA; CDR3 DNA: TGTGCCAGCAGTCATCGGGACTCCACAGATACGCAGTATTTT; CDR3 protein: CASSHRDSTDTQYF
V gene: TRBV7-2; D gene: NA; J gene: TRBJ1-2; clone size: NA; CDR3 DNA: TGTGCCAGCAGCTCAAGTCGGGACATCTATGGCTACACCTTC; CDR3 protein: CASSSSRDIYGYTF
V gene: TRBV6-1; D gene: NA; J gene: TRBJ1-2; clone size: NA; CDR3 DNA: TGTGCCAGCAGTGAGGGCAGGCGCGACATCTATGGCTACACCTTC; CDR3 protein: CASSEGRRDIYGYTF
V gene: TRBV3-1/TRBV3-2; D gene: NA; J gene: TRBJ2-1; clone size: NA; CDR3 DNA: TGTGCCAGCAGCCAGATAAAACCTACAGGCTATGAGCAGTTCTTC; CDR3 protein: CASSQIKPTGYEQFF
V gene: TRBV28; D gene: NA; J gene: TRBJ2-2; clone size: NA; CDR3 DNA: TGTGCCAGCAGCCCCTTGGAGCGAGCGGGGAACACCGGGGAGCTGTTTTTT; CDR3 protein: CASSPLERAGNTGELFF
V gene: TRBV3-1/TRBV3-2; D gene: NA; J gene: TRBJ2-2; clone size: NA; CDR3 DNA: TGTGCCAGCAGCCAAGTAGGAGGTCACGGGGAGCTGTTTTTT; CDR3 protein: CASSQVGGHGELFF
V gene: TRBV1; D gene: NA; J gene: TRBJ2-1; clone size: NA; CDR3 DNA: TGCACCAGCAGCTACTGGGGGGGGTTCTTC; CDR3 protein: CTSSYWGGFF
V gene: TRBV7-9; D gene: NA; J gene: TRBJ2-3; clone size: NA; CDR3 DNA: TGTGCCAGCAGCAACACAGGGAGCACAGATACGCAGTATTTT; CDR3 protein: CASSNTGSTDTQYF
V gene: TRBV27; D gene: TRBD1; J gene: TRBJ2-1; clone size: NA; CDR3 DNA: TGTGCCAGCAGTTTGACAGGGGGAGGGAATGAGCAGTTCTTC; CDR3 protein: CASSLTGGGNEQFF
V gene: TRBV9; D gene: NA; J gene: TRBJ2-1; clone size: NA; CDR3 DNA: TGTGCCAGCAGCGTAAGTGATCTTCTATACAATGAGCAGTTCTTC; CDR3 protein: CASSVSDLLYNEQFF
V gene: TRBV14; D gene: NA; J gene: TRBJ1-1; clone size: NA; CDR3 DNA: TGTGCCAGCAGGGGTTCCAGGGCGTTGAACACTGAAGCTTTCTTT; CDR3 protein: CASRGSRALNTEAFF
V gene: TRBV14; D gene: TRBD1; J gene: TRBJ1-4; clone size: NA; CDR3 DNA: TGTGCCAGCAGCCTTACCCCAGGGGGGAGTGAAAAACTGTTTTTT; CDR3 protein: CASSLTPGGSEKLFF
V gene: TRBV11-1; D gene: TRBD1; J gene: TRBJ1-2; clone size: once; CDR3 DNA: TGTGCCAGCAGCTTAGCCGGGACAGGGGCAAACTATGGCTACACCTTC; CDR3 protein: CASSLAGTGANYGYTF
V gene: TRBV14; D gene: NA; J gene: TRBJ2-4; clone size: NA; CDR3 DNA: TGTGCCAGCAGCCAAGAGGGGGGTGTCAAAAACATTCAGTACTTC; CDR3 protein: CASSQEGGVKNIQYF
V gene: TRBV6-5; D gene: NA; J gene: TRBJ1-2; clone size: NA; CDR3 DNA: TGTGCCAGCAGGAGGACAGAAACTAACTATGGCTACACCTTC; CDR3 protein: CASRRTETNYGYTF
V gene: TRBV7-9; D gene: NA; J gene: TRBJ2-2; clone size: NA; CDR3 DNA: TGTGCCAGCAGCTTAGCGGCAGGGAACACCGGGGAGCTGTTTTTT; CDR3 protein: CASSLAAGNTGELFF
V gene: TRBV4-3; D gene: NA; J gene: TRBJ1-3; clone size: NA; CDR3 DNA: TGCGCCAGCAGCCAAACTCTCGGGGGAACTGGAAACACCATATATTTT; CDR3 protein: CASSQTLGGTGNTIYF
V gene: TRBV18; D gene: TRBD1; J gene: TRBJ1-5; clone size: NA; CDR3 DNA: TGTGCCAGCTCACCACAGGGGGCTGGACAGCCCCAGCATTTT; CDR3 protein: CASSPQGAGQPQHF
V gene: TRBV19; D gene: NA; J gene: TRBJ1-3; clone size: NA; CDR3 DNA: TGTGCCAGTAGCGAGAATGAGATTGGGCGAACCATATATTTT; CDR3 protein: CASSENEIGRTIYF
V gene: TRBV27; D gene: NA; J gene: TRBJ2-5; clone size: NA; CDR3 DNA: TGTGCCAGCAGTTCCGGGAAGACCCAGTACTTC; CDR3 protein: CASSSGKTQYF
V gene: TRBV5-1; D gene: TRBD2; J gene: TRBJ2-1; clone size: NA; CDR3 DNA: TGCGCCAGCAGCCCCTTTTCTAGCGGGGAAGGTGAGCAGTTCTTC; CDR3 protein: CASSPFSSGEGEQFF
V gene: TRBV4-1; D gene: TRBD1; J gene: TRBJ1-2; clone size: NA; CDR3 DNA: TGCGCCAGCAGCCCATCAGACAGGGAGATCCGCTACACCTTC; CDR3 protein: CASSPSDREIRYTF
V gene: TRBV3-1/TRBV3-2; D gene: NA; J gene: TRBJ1-6; clone size: once; CDR3 DNA: TGTGCCAGCAGCTCGTACAGGAGCTCCTATAATTCACCCCTCCACTTT; CDR3 protein: CASSSYRSSYNSPLHF
V gene: TRBV29-1; D gene: NA; J gene: TRBJ1-2; clone size: NA; CDR3 DNA: TGCAGCGTTGTCCGCTCGGGCTATGGCTACACCTTC; CDR3 protein: CSVVRSGYGYTF